This T cell receptor (beta chain) was documented in a study of cytomegalovirus exposure and HLA in healthy donors. Study observations and caveats: The authors assumed roughly uniform sequencing depth across donors for presence/absence analyses. Later analysis identified a missense DCLRE1C variant that was linked to TCR beta V- and J-gene trimming.

The CDR3 length is 13 residues. Germline V CDR1 and CDR2: SGDLS, YYNGEE. Losses at the gene ends were 4 bases for V and 7 bases for J; bases not matched to a gene: 6. Turning to this clone: Its matching antigen is unknown.

The study ran its PCR with 60 Vbeta and 13 Jbeta primers. The repertoire was sequenced with immunoSEQ multiplex PCR; TCRdb's copy has only in-frame clones and lacks some. Of over 150,000 clones listed, approximately 85% are singletons. The gene calls are TRBV9 and TRBJ1-1; TRBD1 aligns across 8 bases. The sample taken for sequencing was PBMCs. This receptor was identified in a girl aged 2 to 9 in good health and CMV-seropositive. The CDR3 protein is CASSSGGSGEAFF. The CDR3 DNA reads TGTGCCAGCAGCTCAGGGGGCTCAGGTGAAGCTTTCTTT.